This T cell receptor (beta chain) was captured by sequencing in a study of OX40 agonist ivuxolimab in advanced cancers. Here immunoSEQ multiplex PCR was the method, and the copy in TCRdb shows in-frame clones only, minus some. Among tens of thousands of clones listed, approximately 88% were seen once. The germline CDR1 and CDR2 sequences are SGHNT and YYREEE (reference sequence). The CDR3 is 15 residues long. The V end lost 0 bases, the J end lost 6 bases, and 14 bases lay between the germline ends. V is TRBV5-4 and J is TRBJ2-3; no definite D call. The sequenced sample was CD4+ or CD8+ T cells sorted from blood, obtained in a trial of the OX40 agonist ivuxolimab. This clonotype was sampled from an adult with an advanced solid tumor such as melanoma, head and neck, liver or kidney cancer. The CDR3 coding sequence is TGTGCCAGCAGCTTGGGGGCCCAAAACGGGGATACGCAGTATTTT. Encoded protein: CASSLGAQNGDTQYF.